This T cell receptor (beta chain) was captured in a study of T cell responses to AZD1222 COVID-19 vaccine. Assay: immunoSEQ multiplex PCR; the TCRdb copy retains only in-frame clones and omits some. The data contain 60,000 to 85,000 clones, around nine tenths of them seen just once; the ten biggest clones take up roughly 18%. Both about-4-week and about-12-week second-dose recipients were combined. V dropped 0 bases and J dropped 4 bases, with 13 bases sitting between them. CDR1 and CDR2 from the germline V gene are MGHRA and YSYEKL. CDR3 length: 15 residues. The chain uses TRBV4-1 and TRBJ2-7; tentatively, D is TRBD1 (6 bases). The receptor's source is an adult who received the AZD1222 COVID-19 vaccine. The material was peripheral blood, obtained 28 days after the second AZD1222 dose. The CDR3 loop is CASSQEWTAAYEQYF. The DNA of the CDR3 is TGCGCCAGCAGCCAAGAGTGGACAGCAGCTTACGAGCAGTACTTC.